This T cell receptor (beta chain) was sequenced during a study of metastatic and nonmetastatic thyroid tumors. The wider study: A comparison of repertoires was made across blood and tumor or nodule tissue from malignant and benign thyroid patients. General study findings and limits: As reported, TCR beta diversity in blood and tumor was significantly higher in malignant thyroid tumors than in benign nodules.

V lost 6 bases to trimming and J lost 1 base; unmatched junction nucleotides: 11. There are 17 residues in the CDR3. The V gene's germline CDR1 is SGHNT and CDR2 YENEEA. TCRdb re-called the PCR reads via MiXCR. This sample yields about 32,000 clones, of which 20% to 25% are seen a single time; 9% to 10% belongs to the top ten. This clone was seen at least ten times. Its antigen is not known. All patients were treatment-naive before thyroid surgery. Material: blood. The origin of this receptor is a female donor with papillary thyroid cancer or a benign thyroid nodule (not recorded which). Some clones in this sample may be carry-over from other donors' samples. V usage is TRBV11-3 and J usage is TRBJ2-1; TRBD2 matches at 8 bases. Here the CDR3 DNA reads TGTGCCAGCAGTCAAACCCTACTAGCGGCTTCCTACAATGAGCAGTTCTTC. The encoded protein is CASSQTLLAASYNEQFF.